Listed below are T cell receptor beta chains from one sample, sequenced in a study of long-term antiretroviral therapy in people with HIV. Here immunoSEQ multiplex PCR was the method, and the copy in TCRdb shows in-frame clones only, minus some. The sample has roughly 14,000 clones; roughly 80% are singletons. Sequencing used unsorted PBMCs, obtained just before starting antiretroviral therapy. Receptors were obtained from a man aged 35 to 55 with HIV. Each CDR3 is given with its conserved first and last residue. The D gene is left open where the match is weak. A row's size may be missing; if present it is once, few, many or a size class.

D gene	V gene	CDR3 length	J gene	clone size	CDR3 protein	CDR3 DNA
TRBD1	TRBV19	16	TRBJ2-7	NA	CASSRGDRTIGYEQYF	TGTGCCAGTAGTCGCGGGGACAGGACCATCGGCTACGAGCAGTACTTC
NA	TRBV27	13	TRBJ2-7	NA	CASGRGPSYEQYF	TGTGCCAGCGGGCGGGGGCCGTCCTACGAGCAGTACTTC
NA	TRBV5-1	14	TRBJ1-1	NA	CASRRDLGKTEAFF	TGCGCCAGCCGCAGGGACCTAGGGAAGACTGAAGCTTTCTTT
TRBD2	TRBV9	15	TRBJ2-1	NA	CASSVSLAGYNEQFF	TGTGCCAGCAGCGTAAGCCTAGCGGGGTACAATGAGCAGTTCTTC
NA	TRBV29-1	12	TRBJ1-1	NA	CSVGQSPTEAFF	TGCAGCGTCGGTCAATCCCCCACTGAAGCTTTCTTT
TRBD2	TRBV11-2	19	TRBJ2-3	NA	CASSLYPGLAGGRTDTQYF	TGTGCCAGCAGCCTCTACCCGGGACTAGCGGGGGGGCGCACAGATACGCAGTATTTT
TRBD1	TRBV15	17	TRBJ2-3	NA	CATSRGVWGQSTDTQYF	TGTGCCACCAGCAGAGGTGTTTGGGGACAGTCCACAGATACGCAGTATTTT
TRBD1	TRBV10-3	14	TRBJ1-1	NA	CAISESGTAKVAFF	TGTGCCATCAGTGAGTCCGGGACAGCTAAAGTAGCTTTCTTT
TRBD1	TRBV2	15	TRBJ2-1	NA	CASSQGQKRNNEQFF	TGTGCCAGCAGCCAGGGACAGAAACGCAACAATGAGCAGTTCTTC
TRBD2	TRBV11-1	15	TRBJ2-7	NA	CASSLGLAPIYEQYF	TGTGCCAGCAGCTTAGGACTAGCTCCAATCTACGAGCAGTACTTC
NA	TRBV5-6	16	TRBJ2-7	once	CASSKNRARQTYEQYF	TGTGCCAGCAGCAAAAACAGGGCACGACAAACCTACGAGCAGTACTTC
TRBD2	TRBV4-2	18	TRBJ2-5	NA	CASSQEARGGSQVETQYF	TGTGCCAGCAGCCAAGAAGCCCGAGGCGGGAGTCAGGTAGAGACCCAGTACTTC
NA	TRBV6-1	15	TRBJ1-5	few	CASRGDTSSNQPQHF	TGTGCCAGTAGGGGGGACACTTCTAGCAATCAGCCCCAGCATTTT
TRBD1	TRBV7-9	16	TRBJ2-1	NA	CASSHRTGHPYNEQFF	TGTGCCAGCAGCCATCGGACAGGGCACCCCTACAATGAGCAGTTCTTC
TRBD1	TRBV11-2	14	TRBJ1-2	NA	CASSRNDRGEGYTF	TGTGCCAGCAGCCGGAACGACAGGGGTGAAGGCTACACCTTC
TRBD2	TRBV5-4	15	TRBJ2-1	NA	CASSLSSGPPNEQFF	TGTGCCAGCAGCTTGAGTAGCGGGCCTCCCAATGAGCAGTTCTTC
TRBD1	TRBV5-5	16	TRBJ1-1	NA	CASSPRAGQGNTEAFF	TGTGCCAGCAGCCCTAGGGCGGGACAGGGGAACACTGAAGCTTTCTTT
NA	TRBV9	13	TRBJ2-5	NA	CASSSPYQETQYF	TGTGCCAGCAGCTCGCCGTACCAAGAGACCCAGTACTTC
NA	TRBV2	16	TRBJ1-3	NA	CASSEGGTYSGNTIYF	TGTGCCAGCAGTGAAGGAGGGACCTACTCTGGAAACACCATATATTTT
NA	TRBV20-1	11	TRBJ1-2	NA	CSASDAYGYTF	TGCAGTGCTAGCGATGCCTATGGCTACACCTTC
NA	TRBV19	14	TRBJ1-2	NA	CASSIGGSNYGYTF	TGTGCCAGTAGTATCGGGGGTTCTAACTATGGCTACACCTTC
NA	TRBV29-1	15	TRBJ1-2	NA	CSVEDVRGGHYGYTF	TGCAGCGTTGAAGATGTTAGAGGGGGGCACTATGGCTACACCTTC
NA	TRBV19	15	TRBJ1-1	NA	CATVSSSQGGTEAFF	TGTGCCACCGTTTCGAGCAGTCAGGGTGGCACTGAAGCTTTCTTT
NA	TRBV7-8	15	TRBJ2-5	NA	CASSRAHSTEETQYF	TGTGCCAGCAGCCGGGCCCATAGTACAGAAGAGACCCAGTACTTC
TRBD2	TRBV6-1	15	TRBJ2-2	NA	CASSLLAGGTGELFF	TGTGCCAGCAGCCTCTTAGCGGGCGGCACCGGGGAGCTGTTTTTT
TRBD2	TRBV28	16	TRBJ2-1	NA	CASSSYGLAGPREQFF	TGTGCCAGCAGTTCTTACGGACTAGCAGGGCCTCGTGAGCAGTTCTTC
TRBD1	TRBV7-9	17	TRBJ1-4	NA	CASSPGTGGGLHEKLFF	TGTGCCAGCAGCCCTGGGACAGGGGGCGGTCTGCATGAAAAACTGTTTTTT
NA	TRBV27	14	TRBJ1-6	few	CASAKAENNSPLHF	TGTGCCAGCGCGAAAGCAGAAAATAATTCACCCCTCCACTTT
NA	TRBV10-3	12	TRBJ2-7	few	CAISESPYEQYF	TGTGCCATCAGTGAGTCACCCTACGAGCAGTACTTC
TRBD2	TRBV12-5	16	TRBJ2-7	NA	CASGLTSGGISYEQYF	TGTGCTAGTGGTTTGACGAGCGGGGGGATCTCCTACGAGCAGTACTTC
TRBD1	TRBV11-2	13	TRBJ2-1	NA	CASRPDRGGEQFF	TGTGCCAGCAGACCCGACAGGGGTGGTGAGCAGTTCTTC
NA	TRBV7-9	15	TRBJ2-1	NA	CASSPGGRPRVEQFF	TGTGCCAGCTCCCCTGGGGGGAGGCCGAGGGTAGAGCAGTTCTTC
NA	TRBV5-1	16	TRBJ1-1	NA	CASSLYRGPRDTEAFF	TGCGCCAGCAGCTTGTACCGGGGCCCCCGAGACACTGAAGCTTTCTTT
NA	TRBV5-6	16	TRBJ2-7	NA	CASSHRHRGLSYEQYF	TGTGCCAGCAGCCACCGGCACAGGGGACTTTCCTACGAGCAGTACTTC
TRBD1	TRBV5-1	15	TRBJ2-7	NA	CASRPGQGAVYEQYF	TGCGCCAGCAGACCCGGACAGGGGGCCGTCTACGAGCAGTACTTC
NA	TRBV2	15	TRBJ1-6	few	CASNSGTALNSPLHF	TGTGCCAGCAATTCCGGGACGGCCCTTAATTCACCCCTCCACTTT
TRBD1	TRBV27	13	TRBJ1-2	NA	CASSSDRGYGYTF	TGTGCCAGCAGTTCTGACAGGGGCTATGGCTACACCTTC
TRBD2	TRBV4-2	17	TRBJ2-5	NA	CASSQEGAGGPGETQYF	TGTGCCAGCAGCCAAGAAGGAGCGGGAGGGCCGGGAGAGACCCAGTACTTC
TRBD1	TRBV27	15	TRBJ1-4	NA	CASSLGGSGNEKLFF	TGTGCCAGCAGTCTAGGGGGCAGTGGTAATGAAAAACTGTTTTTT
NA	TRBV5-5	14	TRBJ2-7	NA	CASSRDGSSYEQYF	TGTGCCAGCAGCCGCGACGGAAGCTCCTACGAGCAGTACTTC
NA	TRBV7-8	13	TRBJ2-1	NA	CASSTGPFDEQFF	TGTGCCAGCAGCACGGGACCATTTGATGAGCAGTTCTTC
NA	TRBV29-1	15	TRBJ2-1	once	CSVPGWGSSYNEQFF	TGCAGCGTCCCCGGATGGGGGAGCTCCTACAATGAGCAGTTCTTC
NA	TRBV10-3	13	TRBJ2-2	NA	CAIRSANTGELFF	TGTGCCATCAGAAGTGCGAACACCGGGGAGCTGTTTTTT
TRBD1	TRBV18	13	TRBJ1-1	NA	CASSPGQDTEAFF	TGTGCCAGCTCACCCGGACAGGACACTGAAGCTTTCTTT
NA	TRBV5-1	15	TRBJ1-4	once	CASSFSGTTNEKLFF	TGCGCCAGCAGCTTTTCCGGGACAACTAATGAAAAACTGTTTTTT
TRBD2	TRBV10-3	14	TRBJ2-3	NA	CAIAAGGPTDTQYF	TGTGCCATCGCAGCGGGGGGACCCACAGATACGCAGTATTTT
NA	TRBV7-9	13	TRBJ1-1	NA	CASSPRINTEAFF	TGTGCCAGCAGCCCCAGGATCAACACTGAAGCTTTCTTT
NA	TRBV7-2	14	TRBJ1-3	NA	CASSPSEPGNTIYF	TGTGCCAGCAGCCCCTCGGAACCTGGAAACACCATATATTTT
TRBD1	TRBV5-6	18	TRBJ1-2	NA	CASSLDRPQGVSNYGYTF	TGTGCCAGCAGCTTGGATCGCCCACAGGGGGTCTCTAACTATGGCTACACCTTC
NA	TRBV6-1	14	TRBJ1-1	once	CASSPLQEDTEAFF	TGTGCCAGCAGTCCACTACAGGAAGACACTGAAGCTTTCTTT
TRBD2	TRBV29-1	19	TRBJ2-1	NA	CSVSRGLAGGPSHYNEQFF	TGCAGTGTAAGTCGCGGACTAGCGGGGGGGCCGTCCCACTACAATGAGCAGTTCTTC
TRBD1	TRBV2	17	TRBJ1-5	NA	CASRLNRDSYSNQPQHF	TGTGCCAGCAGATTGAACCGGGACAGTTATAGCAATCAGCCCCAGCATTTT
NA	TRBV11-2	14	TRBJ1-2	few	CASSLDVLYYGYTF	TGTGCCAGCAGCTTAGACGTGTTATACTATGGCTACACCTTC